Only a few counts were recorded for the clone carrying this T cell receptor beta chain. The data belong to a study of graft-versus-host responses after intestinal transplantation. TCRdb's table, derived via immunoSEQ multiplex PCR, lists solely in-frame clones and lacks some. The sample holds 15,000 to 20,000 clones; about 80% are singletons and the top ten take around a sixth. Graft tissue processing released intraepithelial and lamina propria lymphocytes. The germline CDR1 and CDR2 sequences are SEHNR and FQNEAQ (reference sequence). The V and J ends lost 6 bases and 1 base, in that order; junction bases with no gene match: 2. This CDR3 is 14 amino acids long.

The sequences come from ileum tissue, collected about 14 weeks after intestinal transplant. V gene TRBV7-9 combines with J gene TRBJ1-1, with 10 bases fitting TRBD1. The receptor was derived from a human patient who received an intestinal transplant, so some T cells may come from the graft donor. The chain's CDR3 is CASSWTGGNTEAFF. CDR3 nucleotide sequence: TGTGCCAGCAGTTGGACAGGGGGGAACACTGAAGCTTTCTTT.